Sequencing of this T cell receptor (beta chain) was carried out in a study of brain T cells in children with intractable seizures. Overall study findings and caveats: Absence of clones before surgery may stem from lower sequencing depth. HCMV serostatus was not known, and viral specificity came from CDR3 similarity only.

In the case of this clone: Its matching antigen is unknown.

The CDR3 covers 16 residues. V shed 7 bases, J shed 7 bases, and the junction held 10 bases outside the gene matches. Germline V gives CDR1 SNHLY, CDR2 FYNNEI. Only in-frame clones appear in the TCRdb table, and some are missing; sequencing was by immunoSEQ multiplex PCR. The data contain roughly 110,000 clones, 85% to 95% of them singletons. Only cases whose brain tissue showed the highest T cell transcript signatures were sequenced. At least one anti-epileptic drug was given before surgery. The V call is TRBV2, the J call TRBJ1-6; 10 bases line up with TRBD1. Sequenced here: peripheral blood, sampled at surgery. This sequence originates from a boy under two years old with hemimegalencephaly and intractable seizures. This CDR3 is CASTSRPGQGNSPLHF. The CDR3, as DNA: TGTGCCAGCACCTCTAGACCGGGACAGGGGAATTCACCCCTCCACTTT.